The sequence of this T cell receptor (beta chain) was determined in a study of blood T cells in healthy people across ages. A word on this clonotype: Its target is unknown.

The authors isolated at least 6.5 million PBMCs per sample. Overall study results and limits: Long-lived donors had more naive CD4+ cells and higher diversity than aged donors. Observed TCR beta diversity showed a strong correlation with the percentage of naive T cells as measured by flow cytometry. A roughly linear age-dependent decrease characterized TCR beta diversity per million T cells.

Combining a sample-barcoded 5' primer with a J-beta primer mix, a second PCR ran for about 7 to 11 cycles. From the 5' RACE reads, TCRdb called clonotypes with MiXCR, one entry per CDR3 protein. The table has approximately 1.5 million distinct CDR3 sequences, approximately 43% seen once. Germline CDR1 reads MDHEN; CDR2 reads SYDVKM. The CDR3 length is 16 residues. V lost 2 bases, J lost 11 bases, and 15 bases stayed unmatched. This TCR was sampled from a woman aged 18-35 years in good health. The rearrangement joins TRBV28 to TRBJ2-5; the match to TRBD1 covers 9 bases. Sequencing was performed on blood. CDR3: CASSLGGTGGLGEQYF. The CDR3 DNA reads as TGTGCCAGCAGTTTAGGGGGAACAGGGGGCCTGGGGGAGCAGTACTTC.